This paragraph reports one T cell receptor beta chain. Original methodology: Amplification of reference gene primers was used by the study to estimate nucleated cell counts. Data came from immunoSEQ multiplex PCR; TCRdb stores just in-frame clones and leaves some out. That table supplies the V and J calls and clone size; D and trimming were determined from the DNA. The sample yields more than 110,000 clones, 85% to 90% seen once. This CDR3 contains 15 residues. V gave up 2 bases and J gave up 0 bases, with 8 bases separating them. Germline CDR1 is MNHEY and CDR2 is SVGAGI. The data were obtained in a study of blood T cell repertoires in COVID-19.

Sequencing was done on a sample of peripheral blood. This chain joins TRBV6-5 and TRBJ2-1; D not certain. This receptor was identified in a man aged 55-75 years with active or convalescent COVID-19. CDR3: CASSYVHSSYNEQFF. The CDR3 DNA sequence: TGTGCCAGCAGTTACGTGCACAGCTCCTACAATGAGCAGTTCTTC.